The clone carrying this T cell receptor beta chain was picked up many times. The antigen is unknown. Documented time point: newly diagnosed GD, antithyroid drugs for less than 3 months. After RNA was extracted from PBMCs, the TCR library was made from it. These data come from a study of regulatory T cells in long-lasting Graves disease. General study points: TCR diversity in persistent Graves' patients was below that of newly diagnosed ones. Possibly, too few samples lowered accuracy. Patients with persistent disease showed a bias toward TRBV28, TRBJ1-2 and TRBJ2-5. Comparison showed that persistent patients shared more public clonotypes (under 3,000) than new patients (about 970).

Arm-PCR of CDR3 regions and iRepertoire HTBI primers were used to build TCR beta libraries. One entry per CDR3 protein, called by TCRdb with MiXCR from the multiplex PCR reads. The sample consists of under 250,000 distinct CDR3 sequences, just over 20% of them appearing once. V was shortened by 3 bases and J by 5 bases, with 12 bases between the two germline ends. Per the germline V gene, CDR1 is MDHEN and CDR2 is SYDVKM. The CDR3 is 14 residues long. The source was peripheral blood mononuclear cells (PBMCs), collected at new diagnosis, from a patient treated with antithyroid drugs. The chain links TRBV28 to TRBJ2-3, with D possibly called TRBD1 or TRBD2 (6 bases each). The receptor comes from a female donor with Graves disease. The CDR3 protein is CASSFGGTKDTQYF. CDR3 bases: TGTGCCAGCAGTTTCGGGGGCACCAAAGATACGCAGTATTTT.